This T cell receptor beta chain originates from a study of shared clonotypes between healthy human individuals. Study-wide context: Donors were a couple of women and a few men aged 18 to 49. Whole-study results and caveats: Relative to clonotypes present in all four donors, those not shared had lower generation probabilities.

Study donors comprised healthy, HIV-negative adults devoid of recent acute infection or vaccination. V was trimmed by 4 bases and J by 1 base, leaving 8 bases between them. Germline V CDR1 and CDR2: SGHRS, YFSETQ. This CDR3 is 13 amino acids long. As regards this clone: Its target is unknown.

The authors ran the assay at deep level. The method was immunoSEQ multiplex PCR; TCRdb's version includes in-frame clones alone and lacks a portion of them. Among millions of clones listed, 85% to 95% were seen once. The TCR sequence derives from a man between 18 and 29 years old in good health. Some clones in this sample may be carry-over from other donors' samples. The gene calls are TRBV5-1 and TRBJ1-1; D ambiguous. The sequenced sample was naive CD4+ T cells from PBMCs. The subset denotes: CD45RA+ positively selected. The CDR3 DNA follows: TGCGCCAGCAGCGCAGGATCGAACACTGAAGCTTTCTTT. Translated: CASSAGSNTEAFF.